The TCR beta chain under discussion was sequenced for a study of blood T cell repertoires in COVID-19. In the study overall: Sites in the United States, Italy and Spain provided acute and convalescent COVID-19 samples.

In the source study's methods: Amplification of reference gene primers was used by the study to estimate nucleated cell counts. Clones were read by immunoSEQ multiplex PCR, and TCRdb kept only the in-frame ones, dropping some. The V and J calls and clone size were taken over from that table, and D and trimming were inferred from the DNA. The profile shows 250,000 to 350,000 clones, roughly 90% of them singletons. A word on this clone: Within the sample, other DNA sequences also encode this same CDR3.

The CDR3 is made up of 14 amino acids. Germline lookup yields CDR1 MDHEN and CDR2 SYDVKM. Trimming took off 6 bases at V and 0 bases at J, with 11 bases between the two ends. The clonotype originates from a woman aged 55-70 years with acute or convalescent COVID-19. Sequencing was performed on peripheral blood. The gene calls are TRBV28 and TRBJ1-2, with D tentatively TRBD1 (5 bases). The CDR3 is CASSLAGPNYGYTF. The CDR3, as DNA: TGTGCCAGCAGCCTGGCAGGGCCTAACTATGGCTACACCTTC.